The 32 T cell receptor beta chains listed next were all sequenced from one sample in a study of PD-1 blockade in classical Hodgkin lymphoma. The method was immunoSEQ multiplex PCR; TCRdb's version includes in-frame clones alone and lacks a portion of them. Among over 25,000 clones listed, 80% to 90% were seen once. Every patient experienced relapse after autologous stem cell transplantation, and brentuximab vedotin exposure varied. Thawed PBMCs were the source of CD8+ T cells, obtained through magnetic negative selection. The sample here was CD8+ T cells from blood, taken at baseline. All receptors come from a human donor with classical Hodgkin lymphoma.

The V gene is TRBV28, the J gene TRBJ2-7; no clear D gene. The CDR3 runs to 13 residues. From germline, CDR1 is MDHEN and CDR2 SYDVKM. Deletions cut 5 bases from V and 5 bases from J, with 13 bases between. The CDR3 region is CASSPEGPDEQYF. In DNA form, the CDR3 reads TGTGCCAGCAGTCCCGAAGGACCTGACGAGCAGTACTTC.

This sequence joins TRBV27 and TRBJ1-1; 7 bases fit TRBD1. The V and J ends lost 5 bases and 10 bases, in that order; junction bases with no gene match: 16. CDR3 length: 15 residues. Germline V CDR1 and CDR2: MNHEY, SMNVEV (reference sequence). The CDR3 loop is CASSPRQGGKRVAFF. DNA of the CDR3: TGTGCCAGCAGTCCTCGGCAGGGGGGAAAAAGGGTAGCTTTCTTT.

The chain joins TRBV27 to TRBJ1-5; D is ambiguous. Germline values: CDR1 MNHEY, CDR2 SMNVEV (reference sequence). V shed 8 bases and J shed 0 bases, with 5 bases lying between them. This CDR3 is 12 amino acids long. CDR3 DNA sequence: TGTGCCAGCGACCCTAGCAATCAGCCCCAGCATTTT. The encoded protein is CASDPSNQPQHF.

CDR3 in DNA: TGTGCCAGCAGTGGACAGAGTAACAATGAGCAGTTCTTC. Translating it yields CASSGQSNNEQFF. V usage is TRBV27 and J usage is TRBJ2-1, with D possibly matching TRBD1 (6 bases). CDR3 size: 13 residues. Germline CDR1 and CDR2: MNHEY and SMNVEV (reference sequence). Trimming shortened V by 5 bases and J by 5 bases, and 10 bases separated the two germline ends.

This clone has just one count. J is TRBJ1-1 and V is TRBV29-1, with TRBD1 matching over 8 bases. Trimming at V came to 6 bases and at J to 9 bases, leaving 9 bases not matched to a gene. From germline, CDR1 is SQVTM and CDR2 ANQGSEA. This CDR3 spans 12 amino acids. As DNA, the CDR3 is TGCAGCGTCCTTTCGGGACAGGACCAAGCTTTCTTT. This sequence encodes CSVLSGQDQAFF.

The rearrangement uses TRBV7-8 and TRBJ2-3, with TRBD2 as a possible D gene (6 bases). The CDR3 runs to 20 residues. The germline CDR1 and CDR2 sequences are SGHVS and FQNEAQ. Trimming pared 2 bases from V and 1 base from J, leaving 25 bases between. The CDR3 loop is CASSLFGHPLALEGTDTQYF. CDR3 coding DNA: TGTGCCAGCAGCTTATTTGGACATCCACTAGCCCTAGAGGGCACAGATACGCAGTATTTT.

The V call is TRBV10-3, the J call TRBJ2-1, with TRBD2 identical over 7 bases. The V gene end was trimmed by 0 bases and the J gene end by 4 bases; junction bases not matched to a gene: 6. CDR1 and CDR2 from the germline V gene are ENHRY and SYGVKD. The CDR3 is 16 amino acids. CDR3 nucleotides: TGTGCCATCAGTGAGTCGATGGCGGGAGAGTACAATGAGCAGTTCTTC. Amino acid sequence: CAISESMAGEYNEQFF.

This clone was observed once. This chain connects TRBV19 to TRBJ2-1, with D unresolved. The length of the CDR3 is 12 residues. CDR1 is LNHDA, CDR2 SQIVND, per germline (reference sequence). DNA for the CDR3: TGTGCGGCAGGTTTCATCTACAATGAGCAGTTCTTC. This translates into CAAGFIYNEQFF.

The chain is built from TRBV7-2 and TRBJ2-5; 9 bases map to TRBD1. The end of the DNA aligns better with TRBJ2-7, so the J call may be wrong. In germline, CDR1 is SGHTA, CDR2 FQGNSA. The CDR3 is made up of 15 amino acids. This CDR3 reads CASSYPGQGTYEQYF. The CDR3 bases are TGTGCCAGCAGTTATCCGGGACAGGGTACCTACGAGCAGTACTTC.

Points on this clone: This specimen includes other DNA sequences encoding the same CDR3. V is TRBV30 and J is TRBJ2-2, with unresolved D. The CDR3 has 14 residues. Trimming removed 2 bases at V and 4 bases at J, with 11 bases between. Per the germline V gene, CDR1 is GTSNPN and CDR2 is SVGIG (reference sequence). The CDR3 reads CAWSTVSVTGELFF. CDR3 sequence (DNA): TGTGCCTGGAGTACCGTCTCGGTCACCGGGGAGCTGTTTTTT. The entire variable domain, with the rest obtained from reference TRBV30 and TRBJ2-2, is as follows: SQTIHQWPATLVQPVGSPLSLECTVEGTSNPNLYWYRQAAGRGLQLLFYSVGIGQISSEVPQNLSASRPQDRQFILSSKKLLLSDSGFYLCAWSTVSVTGELFFGEGSRLTVL.

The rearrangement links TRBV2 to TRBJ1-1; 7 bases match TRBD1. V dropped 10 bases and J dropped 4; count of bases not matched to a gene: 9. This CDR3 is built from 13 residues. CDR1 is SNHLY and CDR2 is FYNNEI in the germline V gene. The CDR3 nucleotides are TGTGCCAACCAACAGGGGAGGGGCACTGAAGCTTTCTTT. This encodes CANQQGRGTEAFF.

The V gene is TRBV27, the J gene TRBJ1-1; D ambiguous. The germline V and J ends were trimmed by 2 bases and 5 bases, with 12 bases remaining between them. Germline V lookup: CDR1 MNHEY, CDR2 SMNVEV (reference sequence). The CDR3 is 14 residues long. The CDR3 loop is CASSLIGGGTEAFF. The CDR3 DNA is TGTGCCAGCAGTTTAATTGGTGGTGGTACTGAAGCTTTCTTT.

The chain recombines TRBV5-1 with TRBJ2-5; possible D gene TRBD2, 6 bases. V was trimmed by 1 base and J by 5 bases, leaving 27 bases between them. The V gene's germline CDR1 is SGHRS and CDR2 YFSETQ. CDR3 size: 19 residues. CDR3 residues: CASSLWSPRQQGGRETQYF. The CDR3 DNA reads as TGCGCCAGCAGCTTGTGGTCCCCCAGGCAGCAGGGAGGCAGGGAGACCCAGTACTTC.

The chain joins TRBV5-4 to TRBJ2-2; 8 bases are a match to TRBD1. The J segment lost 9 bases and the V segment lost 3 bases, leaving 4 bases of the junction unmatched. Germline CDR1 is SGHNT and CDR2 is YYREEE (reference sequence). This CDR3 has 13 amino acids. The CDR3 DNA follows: TGTGCCAGCAGCTCGGACAGGGTGCGGGAGCTGTTTTTT. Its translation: CASSSDRVRELFF. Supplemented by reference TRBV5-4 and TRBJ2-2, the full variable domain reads ETGVTQSPTHLIKTRGQQVTLRCSSQSGHNTVSWYQQALGQGPQFIFQYYREEENGRGNFPPRFSGLQFPNYSSELNVNALELDDSALYLCASSSDRVRELFFGEGSRLTVL.

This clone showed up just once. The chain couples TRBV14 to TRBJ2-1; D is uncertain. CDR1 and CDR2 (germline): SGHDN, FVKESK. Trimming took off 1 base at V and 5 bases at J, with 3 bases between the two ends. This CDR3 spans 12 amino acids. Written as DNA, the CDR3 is TGTGCCAGCAGCCAAGTTAACAATGAGCAGTTCTTC. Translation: CASSQVNNEQFF. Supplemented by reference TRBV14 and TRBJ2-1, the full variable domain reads EAGVTQFPSHSVIEKGQTVTLRCDPISGHDNLYWYRRVMGKEIKFLLHFVKESKQDESGMPNNRFLAERTGGTYSTLKVQPAELEDSGVYFCASSQVNNEQFFGPGTRLTVL.

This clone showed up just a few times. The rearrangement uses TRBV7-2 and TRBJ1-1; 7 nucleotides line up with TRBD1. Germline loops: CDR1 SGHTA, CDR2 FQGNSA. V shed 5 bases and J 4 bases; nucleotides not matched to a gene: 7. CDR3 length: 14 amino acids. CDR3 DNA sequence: TGTGCCAGCAGCCTAAGACAGGGATCCACTGAAGCTTTCTTT. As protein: CASSLRQGSTEAFF.

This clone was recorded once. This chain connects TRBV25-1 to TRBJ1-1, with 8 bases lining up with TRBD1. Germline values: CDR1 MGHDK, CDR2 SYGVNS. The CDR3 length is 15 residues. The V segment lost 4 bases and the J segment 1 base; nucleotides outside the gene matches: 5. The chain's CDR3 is CASSGQGLGNTEAFF. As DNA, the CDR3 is TGTGCCAGCAGTGGACAGGGGTTAGGGAACACTGAAGCTTTCTTT.

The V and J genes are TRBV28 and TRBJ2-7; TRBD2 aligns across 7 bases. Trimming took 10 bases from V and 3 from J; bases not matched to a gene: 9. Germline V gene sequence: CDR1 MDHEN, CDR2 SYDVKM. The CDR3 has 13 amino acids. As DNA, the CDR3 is TGTGCCACCTATACGGGGAGGGTCTACGAGCAGTACTTC. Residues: CATYTGRVYEQYF.

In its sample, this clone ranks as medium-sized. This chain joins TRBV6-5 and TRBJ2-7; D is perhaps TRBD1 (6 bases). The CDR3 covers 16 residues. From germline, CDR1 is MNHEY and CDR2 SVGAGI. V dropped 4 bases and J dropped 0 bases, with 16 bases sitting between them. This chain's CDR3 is CASSLYGTPNSYEQYF. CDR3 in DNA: TGTGCCAGCAGTTTATACGGGACACCAAACTCCTACGAGCAGTACTTC.

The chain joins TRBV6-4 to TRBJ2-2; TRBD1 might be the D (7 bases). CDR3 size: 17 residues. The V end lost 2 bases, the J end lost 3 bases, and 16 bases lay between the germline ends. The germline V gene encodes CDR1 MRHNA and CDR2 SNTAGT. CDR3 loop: CASSDRRGPEDTGELFF. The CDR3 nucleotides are TGTGCCAGCAGTGACAGGAGGGGGCCGGAAGACACCGGGGAGCTGTTTTTT.

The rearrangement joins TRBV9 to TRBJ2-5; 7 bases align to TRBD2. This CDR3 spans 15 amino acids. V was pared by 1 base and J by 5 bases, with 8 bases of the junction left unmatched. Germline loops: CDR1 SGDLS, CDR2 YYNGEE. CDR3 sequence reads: CASSVFGGSGETQYF. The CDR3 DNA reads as TGTGCCAGCAGCGTATTTGGCGGGAGTGGGGAGACCCAGTACTTC.

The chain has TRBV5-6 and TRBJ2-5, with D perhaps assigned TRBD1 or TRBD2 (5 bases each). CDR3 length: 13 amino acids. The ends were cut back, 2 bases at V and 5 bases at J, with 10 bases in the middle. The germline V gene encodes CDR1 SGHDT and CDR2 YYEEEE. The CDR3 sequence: CASSLSREETQYF. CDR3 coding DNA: TGTGCCAGCAGCTTAAGCAGGGAGGAGACCCAGTACTTC.

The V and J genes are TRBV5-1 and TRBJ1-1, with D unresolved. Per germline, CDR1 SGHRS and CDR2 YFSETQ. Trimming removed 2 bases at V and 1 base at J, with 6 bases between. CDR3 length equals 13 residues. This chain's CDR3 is CASSFDENTEAFF. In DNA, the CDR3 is TGCGCCAGCAGCTTCGATGAGAACACTGAAGCTTTCTTT.

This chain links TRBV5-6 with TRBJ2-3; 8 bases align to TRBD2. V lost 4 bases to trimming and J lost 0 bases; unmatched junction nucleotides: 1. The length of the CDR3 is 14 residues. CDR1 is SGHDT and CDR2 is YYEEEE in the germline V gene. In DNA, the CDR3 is TGTGCCAGCAGCCGACTAGCGAGCACAGATACGCAGTATTTT. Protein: CASSRLASTDTQYF.

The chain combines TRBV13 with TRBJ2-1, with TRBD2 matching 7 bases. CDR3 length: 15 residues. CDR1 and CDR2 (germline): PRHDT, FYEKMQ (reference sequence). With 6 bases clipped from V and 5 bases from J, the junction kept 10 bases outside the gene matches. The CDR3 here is CASSQGLPLNNEQFF. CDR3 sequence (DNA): TGTGCCAGCAGTCAGGGACTACCCTTAAACAATGAGCAGTTCTTC.

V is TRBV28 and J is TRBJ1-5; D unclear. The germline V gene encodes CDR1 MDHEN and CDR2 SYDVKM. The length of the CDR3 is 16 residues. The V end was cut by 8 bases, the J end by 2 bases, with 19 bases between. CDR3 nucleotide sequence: TGTGCCAGCCAATCGAAAAAGGGCTTCGGCAATCAGCCCCAGCATTTT. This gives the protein CASQSKKGFGNQPQHF.

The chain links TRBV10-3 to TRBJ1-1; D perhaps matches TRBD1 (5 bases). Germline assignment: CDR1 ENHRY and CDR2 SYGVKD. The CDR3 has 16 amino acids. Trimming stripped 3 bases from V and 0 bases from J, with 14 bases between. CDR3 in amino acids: CAISESPQGLNTEAFF. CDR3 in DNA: TGTGCCATCAGTGAATCTCCGCAGGGCCTGAACACTGAAGCTTTCTTT.

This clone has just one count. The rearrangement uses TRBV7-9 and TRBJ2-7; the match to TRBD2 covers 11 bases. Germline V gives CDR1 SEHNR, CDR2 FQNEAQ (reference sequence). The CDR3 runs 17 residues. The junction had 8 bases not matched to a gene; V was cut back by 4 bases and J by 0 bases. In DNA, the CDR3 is TGTGCCAGCAGCTCGACGGGACTAGCGGAACACTCCTACGAGCAGTACTTC. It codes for CASSSTGLAEHSYEQYF.

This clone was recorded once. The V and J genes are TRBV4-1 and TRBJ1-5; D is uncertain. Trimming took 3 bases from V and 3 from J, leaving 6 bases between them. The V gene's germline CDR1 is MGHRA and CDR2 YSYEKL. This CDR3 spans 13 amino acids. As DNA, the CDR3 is TGCGCCAGCAGCCACCGGTTCAATCAGCCCCAGCATTTT. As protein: CASSHRFNQPQHF.

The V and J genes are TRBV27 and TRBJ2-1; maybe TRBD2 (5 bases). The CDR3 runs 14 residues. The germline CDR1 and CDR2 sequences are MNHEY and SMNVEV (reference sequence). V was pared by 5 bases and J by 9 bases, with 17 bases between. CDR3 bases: TGTGCCAGCAGTCCTCCGACCAGCGGAATTGAGCAGTTCTTC. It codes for CASSPPTSGIEQFF.

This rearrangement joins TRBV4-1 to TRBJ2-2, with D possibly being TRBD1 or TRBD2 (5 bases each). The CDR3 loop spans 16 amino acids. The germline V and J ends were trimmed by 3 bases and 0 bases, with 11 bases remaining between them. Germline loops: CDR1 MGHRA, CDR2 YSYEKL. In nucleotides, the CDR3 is TGCGCCAGCAGCCAGACGGGACCCCCGAACACCGGGGAGCTGTTTTTT. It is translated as CASSQTGPPNTGELFF.

The CDR3 here is CASGHDRGSVGNTEAFF. The CDR3 DNA follows: TGTGCTAGTGGCCATGACAGGGGGTCGGTGGGGAACACTGAAGCTTTCTTT. The rearrangement joins TRBV12-5 to TRBJ1-1, with 9 bases identical to TRBD1. This CDR3 has 17 residues. The ends lost 6 bases at V and 1 base at J; junction bases unmatched: 12. From germline, CDR1 is LGHNT and CDR2 FRNRAP. The variable domain in full, completed from reference TRBV12-5 and TRBJ1-1, reads DARVTQTPRHKVTEMGQEVTMRCQPILGHNTVFWYRQTMMQGLELLAYFRNRAPLDDSGMPKDRFSAEMPDATLATLKIQPSEPRDSAVYFCASGHDRGSVGNTEAFFGQGTRLTVV.